The 30 T cell receptor beta chains below were found in one sample sequenced in a study of cytomegalovirus exposure and HLA in healthy donors. Primers included in the PCR were 60 Vbeta and 13 Jbeta primers. Sequenced by immunoSEQ multiplex PCR; TCRdb stores in-frame clones only, minus some. The sample lists over 100,000 clones, 73% occurring once. The source material was PBMCs. These TCRs come from a man in his forties in good health and CMV-seronegative.

This clone appeared a few times. V gene TRBV6-6 combines with J gene TRBJ2-2, with 14 bases matching TRBD2. The CDR3 consists of 16 residues. Germline V gives CDR1 MNHNY, CDR2 SVGAGI (reference sequence). J was trimmed by 6 bases and V by 5 bases; bases with no gene match: 5. CDR3 in amino acids: CASSMPGLAGAGELFF. The CDR3 coding sequence is TGTGCCAGCAGTATGCCGGGACTAGCGGGGGCCGGGGAGCTGTTTTTT.

This sequence joins TRBV4-2 and TRBJ1-1; D not certain. The CDR3 loop spans 14 amino acids. Trimming left V 4 bases short and J 4 bases short, with 13 bases between. Germline V gene sequence: CDR1 LGHNA, CDR2 YNFKEQ. The CDR3 coding sequence is TGTGCCAGCAGCCCTTTATCTAGGCCCACTGAAGCTTTCTTT. Protein: CASSPLSRPTEAFF.

The chain employs TRBV27 and TRBJ2-3; TRBD2 might be the D (6 bases). V dropped 5 bases and J dropped 3 bases, with 6 bases sitting between them. This CDR3 spans 12 amino acids. CDR1 and CDR2 (germline): MNHEY, SMNVEV (reference sequence). CDR3 residues: CASSGGTDTQYF. For the CDR3, the DNA is TGTGCCAGCAGTGGGGGGACAGATACGCAGTATTTT.

The chain is built from TRBV29-1 and TRBJ2-2; 9 bases match TRBD1. Trimming removed 5 bases from V and 7 bases from J; junction bases left unmatched: 5. The germline V gene encodes CDR1 SQVTM and CDR2 ANQGSEA. This CDR3 is built from 13 residues. The CDR3 here is CSVTGGGYGELFF. The CDR3 DNA follows: TGCAGCGTTACAGGGGGCGGGTACGGGGAGCTGTTTTTT.

This chain uses TRBV5-1 with TRBJ2-1; 10 bases agree with TRBD1. CDR3 length: 12 amino acids. Trimming cost V 2 bases and J 16 bases; bases outside gene matches: 6. The germline V gene has CDR1 SGHRS and CDR2 YFSETQ. Here the CDR3 reads CASSFGTGDLFF. The CDR3 DNA reads as TGCGCCAGCAGCTTCGGGACAGGGGACTTATTCTTC.

The CDR3 DNA is TGTGCCAGCAGCAGCGGGATCGAGCAGTACTTC. It encodes CASSSGIEQYF. V and J are TRBV11-2 and TRBJ2-7; 7 nucleotides align to TRBD2. This CDR3 contains 11 residues. With V trimmed by 5 bases and J by 6 bases, 1 base remained unmatched. Germline V lookup: CDR1 SGHAT, CDR2 FQNNGV.

The chain carries TRBV27 and TRBJ2-2; maybe TRBD1 (6 bases). The germline V gene encodes CDR1 MNHEY and CDR2 SMNVEV (reference sequence). This CDR3 has 14 amino acids. Deletions cut 2 bases from V and 7 bases from J, with 11 bases between. CDR3 DNA: TGTGCCAGCAGTTTAGACAGGTGGGGCGGGGAGCTGTTTTTT. Its translation is CASSLDRWGGELFF.

The rearrangement links TRBV30 to TRBJ2-7, with 8 bases matching TRBD1. Germline lookup yields CDR1 GTSNPN and CDR2 SVGIG (reference sequence). The CDR3 is 14 amino acids. Trimming removed 2 bases from V and 7 bases from J; junction bases left unmatched: 10. CDR3 bases: TGTGCCTGGAGTCGGCAGGGGGCGAATGGTGAGCAGTACTTC. It encodes CAWSRQGANGEQYF.

This clone has a single count. The chain is built from TRBV5-1 and TRBJ2-7; 7 bases agree with TRBD1. This CDR3 spans 15 amino acids. V trimming: 0 bases; J trimming: 2 bases; junction bases outside the gene matches: 5. Looked up from germline, CDR1 is SGHRS and CDR2 is YFSETQ. The CDR3 DNA reads as TGCGCCAGCAGCTTGGTGGCAGGGGGAGCCTACGAGCAGTACTTC. Translated, it gives CASSLVAGGAYEQYF.

The J gene is TRBJ2-1, the V gene TRBV6-5, with 8 nucleotides matching TRBD2. Unmatched junction bases numbered 7, after V lost 0 bases and J lost 6 bases. This CDR3 region has 16 residues. CDR1 and CDR2 from the germline V gene are MNHEY and SVGAGI. In DNA, the CDR3 is TGTGCCAGCAGTTACTCGTCCGGGGGGGGGTCCAATGAGCAGTTCTTC. Its translation is CASSYSSGGGSNEQFF.

The rearrangement links TRBV19 to TRBJ1-5; no definite D call. Germline values: CDR1 LNHDA, CDR2 SQIVND (reference sequence). The CDR3 sequence is 15 residues long. V lost 2 bases to trimming and J lost 5 bases, with 13 bases between them. CDR3 sequence reads: CASSIYASLDQPQHF. The CDR3 coding sequence is TGTGCCAGTAGTATATACGCCAGCCTAGATCAGCCCCAGCATTTT. Together with reference TRBV19 and TRBJ1-5, the CDR3 gives the full variable domain: DGGITQSPKYLFRKEGQNVTLSCEQNLNHDAMYWYRQDPGQGLRLIYYSQIVNDFQKGDIAEGYSVSREKKESFPLTVTSAQKNPTAFYLCASSIYASLDQPQHFGDGTRLSIL.

The chain combines TRBV5-6 with TRBJ1-6; 10 positions match TRBD1. The J segment lost 9 bases and the V segment lost 4 bases, leaving 4 bases of the junction unmatched. Germline V gives CDR1 SGHDT, CDR2 YYEEEE. This CDR3 has 14 amino acids. The CDR3 DNA sequence: TGTGCCAGCAGCCGAGGACAGGGGGTTTCACCCCTCCACTTT. Amino acids: CASSRGQGVSPLHF.

DNA of the CDR3: TGTGCCAGCAGCCAGACAGGCGGAAATCAGCCCCAGCATTTT. Translating it yields CASSQTGGNQPQHF. V and J are TRBV9 and TRBJ1-5; possible D gene TRBD1, 6 bases. V lost 4 bases, J lost 4 bases, and 12 bases lay in between. CDR1 is SGDLS and CDR2 is YYNGEE in the germline V gene. This CDR3 is built from 14 residues.

The genes are TRBV4-3 and TRBJ2-7, with 10 positions matching TRBD1. The germline V gene encodes CDR1 LGHNA and CDR2 YSLEER. J gave up 6 bases and V 4 bases, and 6 bases lay outside the gene matches. The CDR3 is 14 residues long. DNA of the CDR3: TGCGCCAGCAGCCGACGACAGGGGGCCGGCGAGCAGTACTTC. Protein product: CASSRRQGAGEQYF.

This sequence joins TRBV29-1 and TRBJ1-1; D is uncertain. This CDR3 comprises 12 residues. Germline-derived CDR1 and CDR2 are SQVTM and ANQGSEA. The germline V and J ends were trimmed by 3 bases and 2 bases, with 7 bases remaining between them. CDR3 DNA sequence: TGCAGCGTTGACGTAATCAACACTGAAGCTTTCTTT. Translation: CSVDVINTEAFF.

V usage is TRBV2 and J usage is TRBJ1-5; D perhaps matches TRBD1 (5 bases). The CDR3 contains 14 residues. Germline lookup yields CDR1 SNHLY and CDR2 FYNNEI. V lost 7 bases and J lost 7, with 17 bases in between. CDR3 sequence: CASKIDSWLQPQHF. The CDR3 DNA reads as TGTGCCAGCAAGATAGACAGTTGGCTCCAGCCCCAGCATTTT.

This clone showed up just a few times. The V and J genes are TRBV6-1 and TRBJ2-1; TRBD1 agrees at 10 bases. Germline loops: CDR1 MNHNS, CDR2 SASEGT. The CDR3 is 15 amino acids. J was trimmed by 6 bases and V by 1 base; bases with no gene match: 3. The CDR3 DNA is TGTGCCAGCAGTGAAGTTAGGGACAGGGGCAATGAGCAGTTCTTC. Protein: CASSEVRDRGNEQFF.

This chain connects TRBV7-6 to TRBJ2-5; perhaps TRBD2 as D (6 bases). TRBJ2-7 matches the DNA end more closely, so the J call is doubtful. In germline, CDR1 is SGHVS, CDR2 FNYEAQ. The CDR3 length is 14 residues. Here the CDR3 reads CASRGIGGSHEQYF. The CDR3 DNA follows: TGTGCCAGCAGGGGAATTGGGGGGTCCCACGAGCAGTACTTC.

The table lists this clone with a few counts. Relative to the germline gene, one junction end is altered; a read error may explain this. The CDR3, as DNA: TGCGCAAGCAGGCTAAACACTGAAGCTTTCTTT. Protein product: CASRLNTEAFF. V gene TRBV10-2 combines with J gene TRBJ1-1; D gene ambiguous. Germline V CDR1 and CDR2: WSHSY, SAAADI. This CDR3 comprises 11 residues.

The rearrangement links TRBV4-1 to TRBJ2-2; 11 bases are a match to TRBD2. The CDR3 spans 17 residues. CDR1 is MGHRA, CDR2 YSYEKL, per germline. The ends lost 6 bases at V and 3 bases at J; junction bases unmatched: 9. The CDR3 DNA reads as TGCGCCAGCAGGAGACAAATACTAGCGGGGGACACCGGGGAGCTGTTTTTT. It is translated as CASRRQILAGDTGELFF.

This clone has only a few counts. The V gene is TRBV6-1, the J gene TRBJ1-3, with TRBD1 matching 7 bases. The V gene's germline CDR1 is MNHNS and CDR2 SASEGT. J gave up 0 bases and V 4 bases, and 6 bases lay outside the gene matches. The CDR3 sequence is 16 residues long. CDR3 sequence reads: CASSGTWDSSGNTIYF. The CDR3 DNA is TGTGCCAGCAGTGGGACATGGGACAGCTCTGGAAACACCATATATTTT.

To note about this clone: Other nucleotide sequences from this sample produce the same CDR3. The chain recombines TRBV18 with TRBJ1-1, with D possibly matching TRBD1 (6 bases). From germline, CDR1 is KGHSH and CDR2 LQKENI. This CDR3 region has 13 residues. Trimming pared 7 bases from V and 3 bases from J, leaving 12 bases between. For the CDR3, the DNA is TGTGCCAGCTTACAGGGACGAGACACTGAAGCTTTCTTT. Translating it yields CASLQGRDTEAFF.

The chain carries TRBV7-8 and TRBJ1-2; D remains unclear. Per the germline V gene, CDR1 is SGHVS and CDR2 is FQNEAQ. Trimming shortened V by 5 bases and J by 2 bases, and 9 bases separated the two germline ends. This CDR3 is 13 amino acids long. The CDR3 sequence: CASSRGKNYGYTF. The CDR3 DNA reads as TGTGCCAGCAGCCGCGGGAAGAACTATGGCTACACCTTC. Full variable domain (remainder filled in from reference TRBV7-8 and TRBJ1-2): GAGVSQSPRYKVAKRGQDVALRCDPISGHVSLFWYQQALGQGPEFLTYFQNEAQLDKSGLPSDRFFAERPEGSVSTLKIQRTQQEDSAVYLCASSRGKNYGYTFGSGTRLTVV.

The V call is TRBV5-4, the J call TRBJ2-3, with a tentative D call TRBD2 (5 bases). CDR3 length equals 13 residues. CDR1 is SGHNT and CDR2 is YYREEE in the germline V gene (reference sequence). The germline V and J ends were trimmed by 4 bases and 14 bases, with 20 bases remaining between them. This CDR3 reads CASSRGAADLAYF. Written as DNA, the CDR3 is TGTGCCAGCAGCCGAGGAGCGGCGGACTTAGCGTATTTT.

V and J are TRBV7-9 and TRBJ1-1; no definite D call. The CDR3 length is 10 residues. Trimming removed 10 bases at V and 8 bases at J, with 11 bases between. From germline, CDR1 is SEHNR and CDR2 FQNEAQ (reference sequence). The CDR3 is CAIPGGEAFF. The CDR3 DNA reads TGTGCCATCCCGGGAGGCGAAGCTTTCTTT.

This clone appeared a single time. The chain employs TRBV7-8 and TRBJ2-7, with D maybe TRBD2 (5 bases). V was shortened by 2 bases and J by 3 bases, with 8 bases between the two germline ends. Germline CDR1 is SGHVS and CDR2 is FQNEAQ. This CDR3 contains 13 residues. The CDR3 DNA reads as TGTGCCAGCAGCTTATCGGGGAACTACGAGCAGTACTTC. This encodes CASSLSGNYEQYF.

This clone has just a few counts. The genes are TRBV5-1 and TRBJ2-2; maybe TRBD1 (5 bases). The V end was cut by 2 bases, the J end by 4 bases, with 9 bases between. Germline V gives CDR1 SGHRS, CDR2 YFSETQ. The CDR3 sequence is 14 residues long. The CDR3, as DNA: TGCGCCAGCAGCTTAGTTGGGGCCACCGGGGAGCTGTTTTTT. Its protein is CASSLVGATGELFF.

The chain is built from TRBV6-1 and TRBJ1-2; possibly TRBD1 for D (5 bases). Between the trimmed V and J ends, which lost 6 bases and 8 bases, there was a span of 19 bases. The germline V gene encodes CDR1 MNHNS and CDR2 SASEGT. The CDR3 has 14 residues. CDR3 bases: TGTGCCAGCAGCGCAATGGGGGGATCGATGGGCTACACCTTC. Its protein is CASSAMGGSMGYTF.

This clone was seen a handful of times. J is TRBJ1-6 and V is TRBV6-5; a possible D gene is TRBD1 (6 bases). The CDR3 has 14 residues. V lost 7 bases to trimming and J lost 8 bases, with 15 bases between them. Germline CDR1 and CDR2: MNHEY and SVGAGI. The CDR3 protein is CASKVDSEYSPLHF. The CDR3 DNA follows: TGTGCCAGCAAGGTGGACAGTGAATATTCACCCCTCCACTTT.

The chain employs TRBV5-1 and TRBJ1-2, with unresolved D. This CDR3 spans 13 amino acids. The germline V gene encodes CDR1 SGHRS and CDR2 YFSETQ. The V gene lost 8 bases and the J gene lost 7 bases, with 18 bases spanning the gap. The CDR3 DNA reads TGCGCCAGTAGGAGGACGGAGGTCGGTGGCTACACCTTC. It yields the protein CASRRTEVGGYTF.